Listed here are 23 T cell receptor beta chains from one sample, sequenced in a study of shared clonotypes between healthy human individuals. The method was immunoSEQ multiplex PCR; TCRdb's version includes in-frame clones alone and lacks a portion of them. In the table there are 1.6 million or so clones, approximately 96% of which are singletons. Sequenced input: naive CD4+ T cells sorted from blood. Subset denoted: CD45RA+ positively selected. All receptors derive from a man aged 25-40 years in good health.

As DNA, the CDR3 is TGTGCCAGTAGTACCTCCGTCGGGAGACAGAACAATGAGCAGTTCTTC. Translating it yields CASSTSVGRQNNEQFF. The rearrangement uses TRBV19 and TRBJ2-1; D may be TRBD2 (6 bases). CDR1 and CDR2 (germline): LNHDA, SQIVND (reference sequence). V was cut by 4 bases and J by 5 bases, with 18 bases left in between. CDR3 length equals 16 residues. Filled out from reference TRBV19 and TRBJ2-1, the complete variable domain reads DGGITQSPKYLFRKEGQNVTLSCEQNLNHDAMYWYRQDPGQGLRLIYYSQIVNDFQKGDIAEGYSVSREKKESFPLTVTSAQKNPTAFYLCASSTSVGRQNNEQFFGPGTRLTVL.

This CDR3 is CASSAGTSGVGSYNEQFF. CDR3 in DNA: TGTGCCAGCAGCGCCGGGACTAGCGGAGTGGGCTCCTACAATGAGCAGTTCTTC. V and J are TRBV5-4 and TRBJ2-1, with 11 bases identical to TRBD2. CDR1 and CDR2 from the germline V gene are SGHNT and YYREEE (reference sequence). Unmatched junction bases numbered 9, after V lost 4 bases and J lost 0 bases. CDR3 length: 18 residues.

This rearrangement joins TRBV5-1 to TRBJ2-1, with D perhaps matching TRBD1 (6 bases). V lost 0 bases and J lost 4, with 14 bases in between. CDR1 is SGHRS, CDR2 YFSETQ, per germline. The CDR3 consists of 16 residues. In DNA form, the CDR3 reads TGCGCCAGCAGCTTGGTAGGGGGTCGTTTATACAATGAGCAGTTCTTC. The encoded protein is CASSLVGGRLYNEQFF.

V is TRBV9 and J is TRBJ1-1; TRBD1 might be the D (5 bases). Germline loops: CDR1 SGDLS, CDR2 YYNGEE. The CDR3 spans 14 residues. The germline V and J ends were trimmed by 0 bases and 5 bases, with 11 bases remaining between them. The CDR3 nucleotides read TGTGCCAGCAGCGTAGGGGGGATTGGGACTGAAGCTTTCTTT. Its translation: CASSVGGIGTEAFF.

The rearrangement links TRBV2 to TRBJ2-5; unclear D gene. Germline-derived CDR1 and CDR2 are SNHLY and FYNNEI. The CDR3 is made up of 14 amino acids. V dropped 2 bases and J dropped 1 base, with 8 bases sitting between them. The CDR3 DNA reads as TGTGCCAGCAGTGAAAAAGGGTTCCAAGAGACCCAGTACTTC. This translates into CASSEKGFQETQYF.

The chain recombines TRBV7-8 with TRBJ1-3, with D perhaps TRBD1 (5 bases). V was pared by 7 bases and J by 8 bases, with 12 bases between. Germline lookup yields CDR1 SGHVS and CDR2 FQNEAQ. The CDR3 runs 12 residues. The CDR3 DNA is TGTGCCAGCACGCGGGAAGGGGACACCATATATTTT. Translated, it gives CASTREGDTIYF.

The CDR3 protein is CASRTGTSKAEQFF. For the CDR3, the DNA is TGTGCCAGCAGAACCGGGACTAGTAAGGCTGAGCAGTTCTTC. The genes are TRBV5-6 and TRBJ2-1; TRBD2 aligns across 8 bases. Germline assignment: CDR1 SGHDT and CDR2 YYEEEE. CDR3 size: 14 residues. The V segment lost 5 bases and the J segment 9 bases; nucleotides outside the gene matches: 10.

The V gene is TRBV2, the J gene TRBJ1-2; TRBD1 matches 7 bases. CDR1 and CDR2 (germline): SNHLY, FYNNEI. CDR3 length: 12 amino acids. J lost 6 bases, V lost 6 bases, and 4 bases had no gene match. CDR3 loop: CASRETGHGYTF. CDR3 nucleotides: TGTGCCAGCAGGGAGACAGGGCATGGCTACACCTTC.

V gene TRBV19 combines with J gene TRBJ1-1; 8 positions match TRBD1. Unmatched junction bases numbered 10, after V lost 7 bases and J lost 9 bases. Germline assignment: CDR1 LNHDA and CDR2 SQIVND (reference sequence). The CDR3 contains 13 residues. The CDR3 DNA sequence: TGTGCCAGTACCATAGACTCAGGGGGCAAAGCTTTCTTT. It yields the protein CASTIDSGGKAFF.

V usage is TRBV27 and J usage is TRBJ1-4, with unresolved D. Germline V gene sequence: CDR1 MNHEY, CDR2 SMNVEV (reference sequence). The CDR3 contains 17 residues. V lost 5 bases and J lost 4, with 20 bases in between. The CDR3 loop reads CASSPGGAQAINEKLFF. Written as DNA, the CDR3 is TGTGCCAGCAGTCCAGGAGGAGCGCAGGCAATTAATGAAAAACTGTTTTTT.

This chain joins TRBV5-4 and TRBJ2-7; 8 nucleotides agree with TRBD2. Germline V CDR1 and CDR2: SGHNT, YYREEE (reference sequence). The CDR3 spans 14 residues. J lost 2 bases, V lost 4 bases, and 5 bases had no gene match. As DNA, the CDR3 is TGTGCCAGCAGCCCTCGACTAGCGCCCTACGAGCAGTACTTC. Protein sequence: CASSPRLAPYEQYF.

About this clone itself: The same CDR3 is also encoded by other DNA sequences in this sample. The chain links TRBV20-1 to TRBJ2-5; D is uncertain. The V gene's germline CDR1 is DFQATT and CDR2 SNEGSKA (reference sequence). CDR3 length: 11 amino acids. V lost 1 base and J 5 bases, leaving 5 bases between the germline ends. The CDR3 coding sequence is TGCAGTGCTAGAGGAACGGAGACCCAGTACTTC. It specifies CSARGTETQYF.

The chain joins TRBV6-1 to TRBJ2-1, with D maybe TRBD1 (5 bases). Trimming stripped 6 bases from V and 5 bases from J, with 11 bases between. CDR1 is MNHNS, CDR2 SASEGT, per germline. The CDR3 consists of 13 residues. The CDR3 DNA sequence: TGTGCCAGCAGAGGGGTCAGTAACAATGAGCAGTTCTTC. It yields the protein CASRGVSNNEQFF.

This chain links TRBV28 with TRBJ2-3, with D perhaps matching TRBD1 (6 bases). CDR1 and CDR2 (germline): MDHEN, SYDVKM. Trimming removed 7 bases from V and 1 base from J, with 24 bases in between. This CDR3 has 18 residues. CDR3 coding DNA: TGTGCCAGCACCTTCACCCAGGGACACAAAAAAGGCACAGATACGCAGTATTTT. Translating it yields CASTFTQGHKKGTDTQYF.

In regard to this clone: Other DNA sequences in the sample encode the same CDR3. The genes are TRBV10-3 and TRBJ2-7, with 7 bases lining up with TRBD2. Germline CDR1 ENHRY, CDR2 SYGVKD. V gave up 6 bases and J gave up 2 bases; unmatched junction bases: 4. CDR3 length equals 13 residues. This CDR3 reads CAIRGGSPYEQYF. As DNA, the CDR3 is TGTGCCATCAGGGGCGGGAGTCCCTACGAGCAGTACTTC.

The chain recombines TRBV6-6 with TRBJ2-7; D might be TRBD1 or TRBD2, each matching 5 bases. V shed 0 bases and J shed 3 bases, with 9 bases lying between them. The CDR3 consists of 14 residues. Germline CDR1 and CDR2: MNHNY and SVGAGI (reference sequence). The CDR3 sequence: CASSYSGPGYEQYF. Here the CDR3 DNA reads TGTGCCAGCAGTTACTCGGGACCCGGCTACGAGCAGTACTTC.

The V and J genes are TRBV7-9 and TRBJ1-2; 9 bases fit TRBD1. J gave up 8 bases and V 5 bases, and 9 bases lay outside the gene matches. Germline CDR1 and CDR2: SEHNR and FQNEAQ (reference sequence). CDR3 length: 14 residues. This CDR3 is CASSPDDRGWGYTF. For the CDR3, the DNA is TGTGCCAGCAGCCCAGATGACAGGGGGTGGGGCTACACCTTC. The whole variable domain, filled in from reference TRBV7-9 and TRBJ1-2, reads DTGVSQNPRHKITKRGQNVTFRCDPISEHNRLYWYRQTLGQGPEFLTYFQNEAQLEKSRLLSDRFSAERPKGSFSTLEIQRTEQGDSAMYLCASSPDDRGWGYTFGSGTRLTVV.

The rearrangement joins TRBV2 to TRBJ1-1; 10 bases fit TRBD1. The germline V gene encodes CDR1 SNHLY and CDR2 FYNNEI. After removal of 5 bases from V and 4 bases from J, the junction contained 4 bases not matched to a gene. CDR3 length: 14 residues. CDR3 in amino acids: CASSPGTGVTEAFF. Written as DNA, the CDR3 is TGTGCCAGCAGTCCCGGGACAGGGGTCACTGAAGCTTTCTTT.

V gene TRBV5-1 combines with J gene TRBJ2-5; possibly TRBD1 for D (6 bases). The germline V gene encodes CDR1 SGHRS and CDR2 YFSETQ. The CDR3 runs 15 residues. V was cut by 3 bases and J by 3 bases, with 15 bases left in between. CDR3 loop: CASSSRRGKEETQYF. CDR3 nucleotide sequence: TGCGCCAGCAGCTCCCGCAGGGGAAAAGAAGAGACCCAGTACTTC.

This clone was counted a single time. The chain has TRBV5-1 and TRBJ2-7, with TRBD1 matching over 12 bases. Germline loops: CDR1 SGHRS, CDR2 YFSETQ. V was clipped by 3 bases and J by 5 bases; unmatched bases: 6. The CDR3 runs 15 residues. CDR3 in DNA: TGCGCCAGCAGCTCGGGACAGGGGGCGTACCACGAGCAGTACTTC. Its translation: CASSSGQGAYHEQYF.

The chain couples TRBV29-1 to TRBJ2-3, with D tentatively TRBD1 or TRBD2 (5 bases each). The CDR3 has 15 amino acids. The germline V gene encodes CDR1 SQVTM and CDR2 ANQGSEA. Trimming took 4 bases from V and 1 from J, leaving 15 bases between them. The CDR3 DNA is TGCAGCGTTGGGGGGTGGGAACTCGGCACAGATACGCAGTATTTT. Translated, it gives CSVGGWELGTDTQYF.

This chain connects TRBV5-4 to TRBJ2-7, with D perhaps TRBD1 (7 bases). The germline gives CDR1 SGHNT, CDR2 YYREEE (reference sequence). This CDR3 comprises 15 residues. V lost 5 bases to trimming and J lost 1 base, with 16 bases between them. CDR3 bases: TGTGCCAGCAGAGGGGGGTGGGACAGATCCTACGAGCAGTACTTC. Its protein is CASRGGWDRSYEQYF.

This chain connects TRBV10-3 to TRBJ1-5; weak D call: TRBD1 (6 bases). CDR3 length: 14 amino acids. Germline CDR1 and CDR2: ENHRY and SYGVKD. V shed 2 bases and J shed 3 bases, with 8 bases lying between them. As DNA, the CDR3 is TGTGCCATCAGTGAGAGGACAGACAATCAGCCCCAGCATTTT. Its translation is CAISERTDNQPQHF.